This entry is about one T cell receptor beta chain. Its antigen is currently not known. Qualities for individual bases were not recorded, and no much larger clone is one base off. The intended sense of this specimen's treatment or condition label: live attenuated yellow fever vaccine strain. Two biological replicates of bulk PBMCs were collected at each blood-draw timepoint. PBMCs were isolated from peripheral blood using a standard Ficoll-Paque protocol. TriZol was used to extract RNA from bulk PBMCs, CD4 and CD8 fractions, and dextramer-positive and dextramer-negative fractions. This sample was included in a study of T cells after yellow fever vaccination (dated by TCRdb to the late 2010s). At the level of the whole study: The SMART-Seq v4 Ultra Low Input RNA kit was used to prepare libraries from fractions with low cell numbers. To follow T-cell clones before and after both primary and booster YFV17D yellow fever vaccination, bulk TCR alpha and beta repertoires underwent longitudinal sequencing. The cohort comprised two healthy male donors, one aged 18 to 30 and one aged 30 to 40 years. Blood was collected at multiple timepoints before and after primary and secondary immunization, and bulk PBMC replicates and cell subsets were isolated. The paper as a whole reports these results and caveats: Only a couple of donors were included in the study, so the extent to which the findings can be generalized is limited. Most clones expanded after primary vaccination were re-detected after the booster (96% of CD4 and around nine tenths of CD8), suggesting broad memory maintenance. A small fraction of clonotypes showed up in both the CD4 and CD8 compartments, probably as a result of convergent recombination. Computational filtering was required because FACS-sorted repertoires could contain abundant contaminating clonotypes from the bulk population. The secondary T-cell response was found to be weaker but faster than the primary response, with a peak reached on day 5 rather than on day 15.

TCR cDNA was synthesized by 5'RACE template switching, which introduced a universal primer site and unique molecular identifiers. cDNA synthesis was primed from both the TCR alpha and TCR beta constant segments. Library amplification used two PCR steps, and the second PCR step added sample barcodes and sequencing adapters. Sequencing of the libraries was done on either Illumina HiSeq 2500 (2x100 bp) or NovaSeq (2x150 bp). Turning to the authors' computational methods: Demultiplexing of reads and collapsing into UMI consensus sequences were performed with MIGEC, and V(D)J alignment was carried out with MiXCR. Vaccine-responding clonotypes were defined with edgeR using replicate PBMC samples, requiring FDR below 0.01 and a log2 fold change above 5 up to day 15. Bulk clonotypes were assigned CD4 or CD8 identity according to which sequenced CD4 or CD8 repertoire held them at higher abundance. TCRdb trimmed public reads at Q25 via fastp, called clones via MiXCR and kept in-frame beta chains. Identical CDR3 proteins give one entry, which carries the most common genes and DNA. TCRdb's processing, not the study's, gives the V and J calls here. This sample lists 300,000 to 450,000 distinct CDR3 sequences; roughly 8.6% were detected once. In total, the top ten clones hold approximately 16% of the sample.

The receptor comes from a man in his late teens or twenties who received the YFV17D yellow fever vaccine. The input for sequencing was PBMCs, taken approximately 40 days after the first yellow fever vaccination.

The bases are TGCGCCAGCAGCTTGGATTTCCGACGGGAGACCCAGTACTTC. It translates as CASSLDFRRETQYF. In this chain, TRBV5-1 is recombined with TRBJ2-5; the D segment cannot be called with confidence. The germline V gene specifies SGHRS as CDR1 and YFSETQ as CDR2. Including cysteine and phenylalanine, the CDR3 has 14 amino acids. The entry retains the CDR3 DNA only, 42 bases that are in frame from base 1. Trimming removed 0 bases from V and 5 bases from J, leaving 11 bases between the germline ends.